The 27 T cell receptor beta chains below were found in one sample sequenced in a study of T cell responses to AZD1222 COVID-19 vaccine. Profiled with immunoSEQ multiplex PCR; TCRdb holds only in-frame clones, not every one. In the table there are about 110,000 clones, 92% of which are singletons. Sequencing was performed on peripheral blood, taken on day 0 of AZD1222 vaccination. The receptor source for this set is an adult in good health.

In this sample, this clone turned up once. The rearrangement links TRBV3-1 (or the pseudogene TRBV3-2) to TRBJ2-2; D remains ambiguous. With 4 bases removed from V and 3 bases from J, the gap between germline ends came to 9 bases. Germline lookup yields CDR1 LGHDT and CDR2 YNNKEL (reference sequence). The CDR3 has 14 amino acids. CDR3 coding DNA: TGTGCCAGCAGCCCGAGGCGGTACACCGGGGAGCTGTTTTTT. Its protein product is CASSPRRYTGELFF.

The CDR3: CASSDPPSYEQFF. CDR3 DNA sequence: TGTGCCAGCAGTGACCCCCCGAGTTATGAGCAGTTCTTC. This chain joins TRBV6-4 and TRBJ2-1; no definite D call. Germline-derived CDR1 and CDR2 are MRHNA and SNTAGT. Trimming removed 2 bases at V and 8 bases at J, with 10 bases between. The CDR3 is 13 residues long.

V gene TRBV7-9 combines with J gene TRBJ2-1; D uncertain. Germline V gene lookup returns CDR1 SEHNR and CDR2 FQNEAQ (reference sequence). The CDR3 has 15 residues. V was pared by 4 bases and J by 8 bases, with 18 bases between. The CDR3 region has the DNA TGTGCCAGCAGCTCCAGGAAAGTCGAGTCGCATGAGCAGTTCTTC. Translated: CASSSRKVESHEQFF.

The chain has TRBV9 and TRBJ1-1; D ambiguous. The CDR3 covers 11 residues. Germline V gene lookup returns CDR1 SGDLS and CDR2 YYNGEE. Trimming removed 3 bases from V and 5 bases from J, with 5 bases in between. The CDR3 region is CASSEVTEAFF. DNA of the CDR3: TGTGCCAGCAGCGAAGTTACTGAAGCTTTCTTT.

This clone was seen a handful of times. This chain joins TRBV27 and TRBJ1-1; TRBD1 might be the D (5 bases). Trimming took 3 bases from V and 4 from J, leaving 18 bases between them. The germline V gene encodes CDR1 MNHEY and CDR2 SMNVEV (reference sequence). This CDR3 has 16 amino acids. CDR3 nucleotide sequence: TGTGCCAGCAGTTTGGGGAACCCCTTAAGGGGCACTGAAGCTTTCTTT. Amino acid sequence: CASSLGNPLRGTEAFF.

The V and J genes are TRBV27 and TRBJ2-7; 10 bases are shared with TRBD1. The CDR3 runs 17 residues. Per the germline V gene, CDR1 is MNHEY and CDR2 is SMNVEV (reference sequence). V was clipped by 5 bases and J by 4 bases; unmatched bases: 14. CDR3 residues: CASSPTSDRGGRYEQYF. Here the CDR3 DNA reads TGTGCCAGCAGTCCGACCTCGGACAGGGGGGGCCGGTACGAGCAGTACTTC.

The chain joins TRBV6-6 to TRBJ1-4; a weak D match, TRBD1 (6 bases). CDR1 and CDR2 (germline): MNHNY, SVGAGI (reference sequence). Trimming took off 8 bases at V and 6 bases at J, with 16 bases between the two ends. The CDR3 runs 14 residues. The CDR3 sequence: CASFSDRRDEKLFF. In nucleotides, the CDR3 is TGTGCCAGCTTCTCCGACAGGAGGGATGAAAAACTGTTTTTT.

The chain has TRBV19 and TRBJ1-2, with 9 bases aligning to TRBD1. Trimming cost V 6 bases and J 6 bases; bases outside gene matches: 8. Per germline, CDR1 LNHDA and CDR2 SQIVND (reference sequence). This CDR3 comprises 14 residues. The CDR3 coding sequence is TGTGCCAGTAGCGACGGACAGGGGTGGAATGGCTACACCTTC. Residues: CASSDGQGWNGYTF.

This clone was observed once. The genes are TRBV5-5 and TRBJ1-5, with 9 nucleotides matching TRBD1. The CDR3 spans 15 residues. With V trimmed by 5 bases and J by 7 bases, 10 bases remained unmatched. Germline-derived CDR1 and CDR2 are SGHKS and YYEKEE (reference sequence). The DNA for the CDR3 is TGTGCCAGCAGGGGTGGGGGGACAGGGAGCCAGCCCCAGCATTTT. Its protein is CASRGGGTGSQPQHF.

CDR3 DNA sequence: TGTGCCAGCAGCGTAGATCGGGGAAGTGAAAAACTGTTTTTT. It codes for CASSVDRGSEKLFF. V and J are TRBV9 and TRBJ1-4; D uncertain. CDR3 length: 14 residues. The germline CDR1 and CDR2 sequences are SGDLS and YYNGEE. With 0 bases removed from V and 7 bases from J, the gap between germline ends came to 10 bases.

Only one count was recorded for this clone. The chain links TRBV6-5 to TRBJ1-3; D remains ambiguous. The CDR3 is 16 amino acids. V lost 0 bases and J lost 0, with 9 bases in between. The germline V gene has CDR1 MNHEY and CDR2 SVGAGI. DNA for the CDR3: TGTGCCAGCAGTTACTCGAGCCTCCGCTCTGGAAACACCATATATTTT. Translated: CASSYSSLRSGNTIYF.

V is TRBV6-5 and J is TRBJ1-5, with a possible D match to TRBD1 (6 bases). Germline CDR1 MNHEY, CDR2 SVGAGI. The V end was cut by 5 bases, the J end by 7 bases, with 15 bases between. The CDR3 is made up of 14 amino acids. The CDR3 region is CASSPPGQSQPQHF. The CDR3 bases are TGTGCCAGCAGTCCCCCCGGACAGTCCCAGCCCCAGCATTTT.

This chain joins TRBV2 and TRBJ1-1; D uncertain. The CDR3 covers 13 residues. V was trimmed by 5 bases and J by 2 bases, leaving 9 bases between them. Germline CDR1 reads SNHLY; CDR2 reads FYNNEI. The DNA for the CDR3 is TGTGCCAGCAGTCCCGGTCCAAACACTGAAGCTTTCTTT. Translated: CASSPGPNTEAFF.

The chain employs TRBV5-4 and TRBJ2-5, with D perhaps TRBD2 (6 bases). Germline CDR1 and CDR2: SGHNT and YYREEE (reference sequence). Trimming shortened V by 0 bases and J by 4 bases, and 10 bases separated the two germline ends. The CDR3 loop spans 14 amino acids. CDR3 in DNA: TGTGCCAGCAGCTTGGGGGGGGAAATAGAGACCCAGTACTTC. The encoded protein is CASSLGGEIETQYF.

The CDR3 loop is CASSRESQCEQYF. CDR3 bases: TGTGCCAGCAGTCGGGAATCGCAATGCGAGCAGTACTTC. The J gene is TRBJ2-7, the V gene TRBV3-1 (or the pseudogene TRBV3-2); tentatively, D is TRBD2 (5 bases). This CDR3 has 13 amino acids. The germline V and J ends were trimmed by 6 bases and 6 bases, with 15 bases remaining between them. The V gene's germline CDR1 is LGHDT and CDR2 YNNKEL (reference sequence).

The chain recombines TRBV6-5 with TRBJ1-5; perhaps TRBD1 as D (5 bases). In germline, CDR1 is MNHEY, CDR2 SVGAGI. CDR3 size: 13 residues. V lost 11 bases and J 4 bases, leaving 15 bases between the germline ends. The CDR3 spells CAVGHPGNQPQHF. The CDR3 DNA reads TGTGCCGTGGGGCACCCGGGGAATCAGCCCCAGCATTTT.

The genes are TRBV27 and TRBJ2-7; the D gene could be TRBD1 or TRBD2 (5 bases each). The V gene's germline CDR1 is MNHEY and CDR2 SMNVEV (reference sequence). The V end was cut by 3 bases, the J end by 3 bases, with 9 bases between. This CDR3 has 13 residues. The CDR3 reads CASSFGAGYEQYF. CDR3 DNA sequence: TGTGCCAGCAGTTTTGGGGCGGGCTACGAGCAGTACTTC.

This chain uses TRBV6-5 with TRBJ1-3; perhaps TRBD1 as D (6 bases). Trimming left V 11 bases short and J 0 bases short, with 14 bases between. Germline V gene data show CDR1 as MNHEY and CDR2 as SVGAGI. The CDR3 spans 14 residues. The chain's CDR3 is CAVSDRNSGNTIYF. The DNA for the CDR3 is TGTGCCGTCTCAGACAGGAACTCTGGAAACACCATATATTTT.

The chain uses TRBV19 and TRBJ2-7; tentative D call: TRBD2 (5 bases). The CDR3 spans 14 residues. Germline V gene sequence: CDR1 LNHDA, CDR2 SQIVND (reference sequence). V gave up 4 bases and J gave up 2 bases, with 12 bases separating them. The CDR3 spells CASSTDGGAYEQYF. As DNA, the CDR3 is TGTGCCAGTAGTACGGACGGAGGAGCCTACGAGCAGTACTTC.

The chain joins TRBV30 to TRBJ1-6; D ambiguous. Germline CDR1 reads GTSNPN; CDR2 reads SVGIG (reference sequence). The CDR3 totals 15 residues. Between the trimmed V and J ends, which lost 3 bases and 5 bases, there was a span of 14 bases. The CDR3 DNA sequence: TGTGCCTGGAGACTACTGAGGGCGAATAATTCACCCCTCCACTTT. Encoded protein: CAWRLLRANNSPLHF. The variable domain in full, completed from reference TRBV30 and TRBJ1-6, reads SQTIHQWPATLVQPVGSPLSLECTVEGTSNPNLYWYRQAAGRGLQLLFYSVGIGQISSEVPQNLSASRPQDRQFILSSKKLLLSDSGFYLCAWRLLRANNSPLHFGNGTRLTVT.

The gene calls are TRBV5-6 and TRBJ1-5, with TRBD1 matching over 8 bases. The J segment lost 3 bases and the V segment lost 4 bases, leaving 6 bases of the junction unmatched. CDR1 is SGHDT, CDR2 YYEEEE, per germline. The CDR3 has 15 amino acids. This chain's CDR3 is CASSRTGLDNQPQHF. As DNA, the CDR3 is TGTGCCAGCAGCAGGACAGGGTTAGACAATCAGCCCCAGCATTTT.

The sample holds a few counts of this clone. The rearrangement uses TRBV10-3 and TRBJ2-7; 10 nucleotides agree with TRBD2. Trimming removed 11 bases from V and 4 bases from J; junction bases left unmatched: 11. CDR3 length: 14 residues. In germline, CDR1 is ENHRY, CDR2 SYGVKD. The CDR3 loop reads CASRGSGGAYEQYF. CDR3 in DNA: TGTGCCTCCCGGGGCAGCGGGGGGGCTTACGAGCAGTACTTC.

The chain's CDR3 is CASSPGPHNYNEQFF. The CDR3 DNA sequence: TGTGCCAGCAGCCCGGGACCGCACAACTACAATGAGCAGTTCTTC. The chain combines TRBV7-6 with TRBJ2-1; D assignment may be TRBD1 or TRBD2 (5 bases each). V dropped 5 bases and J dropped 3 bases, with 14 bases sitting between them. CDR1 and CDR2 from the germline V gene are SGHVS and FNYEAQ. The CDR3 totals 15 residues.

This clone was recorded a few times. This rearrangement joins TRBV6-5 to TRBJ1-1; no firm D call. The CDR3 runs 14 residues. The V gene's germline CDR1 is MNHEY and CDR2 SVGAGI. V lost 7 bases to trimming and J lost 2 bases, with 14 bases between them. The DNA for the CDR3 is TGTGCCAGCAAGATGGGATCCCCTAACACTGAAGCTTTCTTT. Translation: CASKMGSPNTEAFF.

The CDR3 here is CASRGTGLAEAFF. Written as DNA, the CDR3 is TGTGCCAGTAGAGGGACAGGGCTAGCTGAAGCTTTCTTT. V and J are TRBV19 and TRBJ1-1, with TRBD1 identical over 9 bases. The length of the CDR3 is 13 residues. V was pared by 6 bases and J by 6 bases, with 5 bases of the junction left unmatched. Germline lookup yields CDR1 LNHDA and CDR2 SQIVND (reference sequence).

V is TRBV28 and J is TRBJ1-5, with 7 bases lining up with TRBD1. Germline loops: CDR1 MDHEN, CDR2 SYDVKM. Trimming at V came to 5 bases and at J to 3 bases, leaving 4 bases not matched to a gene. The CDR3 is 14 amino acids. As DNA, the CDR3 is TGTGCCAGCAGTCCCGGGACAGCCAATCAGCCCCAGCATTTT. Its protein is CASSPGTANQPQHF.

CDR3: CASSVSGWRDSPLHF. Here the CDR3 DNA reads TGTGCCAGCAGCGTCTCGGGGTGGAGGGACTCACCCCTCCACTTT. V usage is TRBV9 and J usage is TRBJ1-6; maybe TRBD1 (5 bases). V was shortened by 2 bases and J by 10 bases, with 16 bases between the two germline ends. The CDR3 covers 15 residues. Looked up from germline, CDR1 is SGDLS and CDR2 is YYNGEE.